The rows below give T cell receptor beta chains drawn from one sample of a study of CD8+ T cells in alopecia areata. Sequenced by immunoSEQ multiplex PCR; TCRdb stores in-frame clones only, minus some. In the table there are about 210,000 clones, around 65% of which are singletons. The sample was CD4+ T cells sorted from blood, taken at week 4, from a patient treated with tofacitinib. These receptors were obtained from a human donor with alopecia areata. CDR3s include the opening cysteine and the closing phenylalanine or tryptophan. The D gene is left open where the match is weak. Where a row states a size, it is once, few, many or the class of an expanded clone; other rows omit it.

DNA: TGTGCCAGCAGTTCCCGAGGACTATCCCAAGAGACCCAGTACTTC
CDR3: CASSSRGLSQETQYF
V: TRBV2
J: TRBJ2-5
size: once
D: -
length: 15

DNA: TGTGCCATCAGGCCGGGACTAGCGGGGGGCCACAGCACAGATACGCAGTATTTT
CDR3: CAIRPGLAGGHSTDTQYF
V: TRBV10-3
J: TRBJ2-3
size: -
D: TRBD2
length: 18

DNA: TGTGCCAGCAGTCGAGTTCCCAAAAACATTCAGTACTTC
CDR3: CASSRVPKNIQYF
V: TRBV6-9
J: TRBJ2-4
size: -
D: -
length: 13

DNA: TGTGCCAGCCGGCTGTTGGCAGGCGAGCAGTTCTTC
CDR3: CASRLLAGEQFF
V: TRBV2
J: TRBJ2-1
size: -
D: -
length: 12

DNA: TGTGCCTGGATGGGTTTCCGGGAGCAGTTCTTC
CDR3: CAWMGFREQFF
V: TRBV30
J: TRBJ2-1
size: few
D: -
length: 11

DNA: TGCAGCGTTTGGCACACTGGCTACACCTTC
CDR3: CSVWHTGYTF
V: TRBV29-1
J: TRBJ1-2
size: few
D: -
length: 10

DNA: TGCGCCAGCAGGGTCGACGGGTTGAACACTGAAGCTTTCTTT
CDR3: CASRVDGLNTEAFF
V: TRBV5-1
J: TRBJ1-1
size: -
D: -
length: 14

DNA: TGTGCCAGCATTGAGTGGGCCTATGGCTACACCTTC
CDR3: CASIEWAYGYTF
V: TRBV6-1
J: TRBJ1-2
size: -
D: -
length: 12

DNA: TGTGCCATCAGTGAGTCCCGCGGCGACAGGGACTCTGGGGCCAACGTCCTGACTTTC
CDR3: CAISESRGDRDSGANVLTF
V: TRBV10-3
J: TRBJ2-6
size: -
D: TRBD1
length: 19

DNA: TGTGCCTGGTCCGACCGAGGGGCCGGGACTAGCGGGAAGACCCAGTACTTC
CDR3: CAWSDRGAGTSGKTQYF
V: TRBV30
J: TRBJ2-5
size: few
D: TRBD2
length: 17

DNA: TGTGCCAGCAGCTTGTCGGGGGGTGTTGAGCAGTACTTC
CDR3: CASSLSGGVEQYF
V: TRBV7-9
J: TRBJ2-7
size: -
D: TRBD2
length: 13

DNA: TGCAGCGTTGTAAGGACAGGCGGTGAGCAGTTCTTC
CDR3: CSVVRTGGEQFF
V: TRBV29-1
J: TRBJ2-1
size: -
D: TRBD1
length: 12

DNA: TGCAGCGTTGAAACCAGAAGCTCCTACGAGCAGTACTTC
CDR3: CSVETRSSYEQYF
V: TRBV29-1
J: TRBJ2-7
size: -
D: -
length: 13

DNA: TGTGCCGGCGGACGGGGAGACACAGATACGCAGTATTTT
CDR3: CAGGRGDTDTQYF
V: TRBV30
J: TRBJ2-3
size: once
D: -
length: 13

DNA: TGTGCCTGGAGGGCAGGAGGGGGCCCCTCTGAAGCTTTCTTT
CDR3: CAWRAGGGPSEAFF
V: TRBV30
J: TRBJ1-1
size: -
D: TRBD1
length: 14

DNA: TGCAGTGCTAGATCGGTCTATGGCTACACCTTC
CDR3: CSARSVYGYTF
V: TRBV20-1
J: TRBJ1-2
size: -
D: -
length: 11

DNA: TGTGCCAGCAGCCCACGGACAGGTCTCCCAATGAACACTGAAGCTTTCTTT
CDR3: CASSPRTGLPMNTEAFF
V: TRBV7-9
J: TRBJ1-1
size: -
D: TRBD1
length: 17

DNA: TGTGCTAGCAGCTCGGGACAGGGCCCGGAGACCCAGTACTTC
CDR3: CASSSGQGPETQYF
V: TRBV7-7
J: TRBJ2-5
size: -
D: TRBD1
length: 14

DNA: TGTGCCTGGAGTCGAACCCGAACTGCAACTAATGAAAAACTGTTTTTT
CDR3: CAWSRTRTATNEKLFF
V: TRBV30
J: TRBJ1-4
size: -
D: -
length: 16

DNA: TGCAGCGTTGGTCCTGGAGGGGCCGGGGCGAACACTGAAGCTTTCTTT
CDR3: CSVGPGGAGANTEAFF
V: TRBV29-1
J: TRBJ1-1
size: -
D: -
length: 16

DNA: TGCGCCAGCAGCCAAGATAACCGTGAAAAACTGTTTTTT
CDR3: CASSQDNREKLFF
V: TRBV4-3
J: TRBJ1-4
size: -
D: -
length: 13

DNA: TGTGCCAGCAGCTTAACCTACGAGCAGTACTTC
CDR3: CASSLTYEQYF
V: TRBV7-2
J: TRBJ2-7
size: few
D: -
length: 11

DNA: TGTGCCAGCAGCTTAGGGGGGAATAGCAATCAGCCCCAGCATTTT
CDR3: CASSLGGNSNQPQHF
V: TRBV7-2
J: TRBJ1-5
size: -
D: -
length: 15

DNA: TGTGCCAGCAGCCTCACAGGGGACGGCTACACCTTC
CDR3: CASSLTGDGYTF
V: TRBV6-6
J: TRBJ1-2
size: -
D: TRBD1
length: 12

DNA: TGCGCCAGCAGCTTGGGACTAGCGGGTATCAATGAGCAGTTCTTC
CDR3: CASSLGLAGINEQFF
V: TRBV5-1
J: TRBJ2-1
size: -
D: TRBD2
length: 15

DNA: TGCGCCAGCAGCTCCTCGGGTGGCGCAGCTAATGAAAAACTGTTTTTT
CDR3: CASSSSGGAANEKLFF
V: TRBV5-1
J: TRBJ1-4
size: -
D: -
length: 16

DNA: TGCGCCAGCAGCCAAGAGGAGGCCAGGGGTACTGAAGCTTTCTTT
CDR3: CASSQEEARGTEAFF
V: TRBV4-1
J: TRBJ1-1
size: -
D: -
length: 15

DNA: TGTGCCTACACAGGGTTGGAGACCCAGTACTTC
CDR3: CAYTGLETQYF
V: TRBV30
J: TRBJ2-5
size: -
D: -
length: 11

DNA: TGCGCCAGCAGCTTCGGCAGCACAGATACGCAGTATTTT
CDR3: CASSFGSTDTQYF
V: TRBV5-1
J: TRBJ2-3
size: -
D: -
length: 13

DNA: TGCAGCGTTGACCTGTCCATGAACACTGAAGCTTTCTTT
CDR3: CSVDLSMNTEAFF
V: TRBV29-1
J: TRBJ1-1
size: -
D: -
length: 13

DNA: TGTGCCACCAGCAGAGATCGGGCGTTGAGGAACACCGGGGAGCTGTTTTTT
CDR3: CATSRDRALRNTGELFF
V: TRBV15
J: TRBJ2-2
size: -
D: -
length: 17

DNA: TGTGCCAGCAGCTGGCTAGCGGGCTCTCAAGAGACCCAGTACTTC
CDR3: CASSWLAGSQETQYF
V: TRBV7-2
J: TRBJ2-5
size: -
D: TRBD2
length: 15

DNA: TGTGCCAGCGGACTAGCGGGGGGAAAGAACGAGCAGTACTTC
CDR3: CASGLAGGKNEQYF
V: TRBV2
J: TRBJ2-7
size: -
D: TRBD2
length: 14

DNA: TGTGCCAGCAGTGGGACAGGGAGCTCCTACGAGCAGTACTTC
CDR3: CASSGTGSSYEQYF
V: TRBV2
J: TRBJ2-7
size: once
D: TRBD1
length: 14

DNA: TGCAGCGTGGAGGACAGGAGCACAGATACGCAGTATTTT
CDR3: CSVEDRSTDTQYF
V: TRBV29-1
J: TRBJ2-3
size: -
D: TRBD1
length: 13

DNA: TGCGCCAGCAGCTTGCGGACAGGGAACACTGAAGCTTTCTTT
CDR3: CASSLRTGNTEAFF
V: TRBV5-1
J: TRBJ1-1
size: few
D: TRBD1
length: 14

DNA: TGCAGTGCCCCACTCGGGGGCGAGCAGTTCTTC
CDR3: CSAPLGGEQFF
V: TRBV20-1
J: TRBJ2-1
size: -
D: -
length: 11

DNA: TGCGCCAGCAGCTTTCTCAGCGGGGGCACCAAAGAGACCCAGTACTTC
CDR3: CASSFLSGGTKETQYF
V: TRBV5-1
J: TRBJ2-5
size: -
D: TRBD2
length: 16

DNA: TGTGCCAGCAGTGAAAGTGAAGCCGCCGAGACCCAGTACTTC
CDR3: CASSESEAAETQYF
V: TRBV2
J: TRBJ2-5
size: -
D: -
length: 14

DNA: TGTGCCAGCAGCTTAGGTAGGTCAGCTCGTAAGGACAATGAGCAGTTCTTC
CDR3: CASSLGRSARKDNEQFF
V: TRBV7-2
J: TRBJ2-1
size: few
D: -
length: 17

DNA: TGTGCCAGCTCCCTACAGGGGAGTGAGCAGTTCTTC
CDR3: CASSLQGSEQFF
V: TRBV18
J: TRBJ2-1
size: -
D: TRBD1
length: 12

DNA: TGCGCCAGCAGCCAACGGGACAGGGTTGCCGATACGCAGTATTTT
CDR3: CASSQRDRVADTQYF
V: TRBV4-3
J: TRBJ2-3
size: -
D: TRBD1
length: 15

DNA: TGCGCCAGCAGCTTGGGGCAGGGTCCTAAGGAAAAACTGTTTTTT
CDR3: CASSLGQGPKEKLFF
V: TRBV5-1
J: TRBJ1-4
size: -
D: -
length: 15

DNA: TGCAGCGTTTCAAGGACCTATGGCTACACCTTC
CDR3: CSVSRTYGYTF
V: TRBV29-1
J: TRBJ1-2
size: -
D: -
length: 11

DNA: TGTGCCAGCAGTGACAGGGCAACTAATGAAAAACTGTTTTTT
CDR3: CASSDRATNEKLFF
V: TRBV2
J: TRBJ1-4
size: -
D: -
length: 14

DNA: TGTGCCAGCAGTCTAGGGGGACAGGAACCCTTCACCCTCCACTTT
CDR3: CASSLGGQEPFTLHF
V: TRBV27
J: TRBJ1-6
size: -
D: TRBD1
length: 15

DNA: TGTGCCATCAGTAACCCCATAGGAATTAATCTGTCGGGCACTGAAGCTTTCTTT
CDR3: CAISNPIGINLSGTEAFF
V: TRBV10-3
J: TRBJ1-1
size: -
D: -
length: 18

DNA: TGTGCAAGTCGCTTAGCGCACAGGGAAGGGGGATGTATACGCAATCAGCCCCAGCATTTT
CDR3: CASRLAHREGGCIRNQPQHF
V: TRBV12-2
J: TRBJ1-5
size: -
D: -
length: 20

DNA: TGTGCCAGCACCCCGGGGAAGGGACAGGGGGCTCCGGGCGAGCAGTACTTC
CDR3: CASTPGKGQGAPGEQYF
V: TRBV7-4
J: TRBJ2-7
size: -
D: TRBD1
length: 17

DNA: TGTGCCAGCAGCTTGTCGAACAGCTACGAGCAGTACTTC
CDR3: CASSLSNSYEQYF
V: TRBV7-2
J: TRBJ2-7
size: -
D: -
length: 13

DNA: TGCGCCAGCAGCGCCTCTAGGCAGGGTGGTACCCAGTACTTC
CDR3: CASSASRQGGTQYF
V: TRBV5-1
J: TRBJ2-5
size: -
D: -
length: 14